The clone carrying this TCR beta chain was seen more than once but under ten times. What it binds is not known. The sample comes from a study of T cell repertoires in cytomegalovirus infection. Whole-study context: Well-studied HLA-B-restricted epitopes and recently identified HLA-C-restricted epitopes of CMV were both used in the study. Public signatures in TCR beta pointed to CMV infection and matching HLA type.

Findings and limits, study-wide: Predominance within the ex vivo response was attributable to HLA-C-restricted CMV-specific TCR beta clonotypes.

Via MiXCR, TCRdb re-called the reads, giving one row per CDR3 protein. Among about 78,000 distinct CDR3 sequences listed, 35% to 50% were seen once. The CDR3 runs 15 residues. Germline V gene lookup returns CDR1 MNHEY and CDR2 SMNVEV (reference sequence). Losses at the gene ends were 0 bases for V and 3 bases for J; bases not matched to a gene: 5. The source of this sequence is a human donor in good health (CMV status not recorded). Some clones in this sample may be carry-over from other donors' samples. The sample here was CD8+ T cells from cultured PBMCs, taken from culture after CMV antigen stimulation. The J gene is TRBJ2-7, the V gene TRBV27, with 7 bases identical to TRBD1. DNA for the CDR3: TGTGCCAGCAGTTTATCAAGGACAGGATACTACGAGCAGTACTTC. Protein product: CASSLSRTGYYEQYF.